The entry below gives a single TCR beta chain sequence along with its context. The CDR3 is 14 amino acids. Germline V gene sequence: CDR1 DFQATT, CDR2 SNEGSKA (reference sequence). Trimming cost V 0 bases and J 7 bases, with 15 bases left between them. These data come from a study of blood T cells in healthy people across ages. Through a sample-barcoded 5' primer and a J-beta primer mix, a second PCR was run for roughly 6 to 11 cycles. Each CDR3 protein gets one entry after TCRdb re-called the 5' RACE reads with MiXCR. The table lists approximately 360,000 distinct CDR3 sequences, about 52% of them singletons.

This chain links TRBV20-1 with TRBJ2-5; tentative D call: TRBD2 (6 bases). The sequenced sample was blood. This sequence was found in a man aged 60 to 69 in good health. CDR3 DNA sequence: TGCAGTGCTAGAGATCAGGCTAGCGAGGTGACCCAGTACTTC. This gives the protein CSARDQASEVTQYF.